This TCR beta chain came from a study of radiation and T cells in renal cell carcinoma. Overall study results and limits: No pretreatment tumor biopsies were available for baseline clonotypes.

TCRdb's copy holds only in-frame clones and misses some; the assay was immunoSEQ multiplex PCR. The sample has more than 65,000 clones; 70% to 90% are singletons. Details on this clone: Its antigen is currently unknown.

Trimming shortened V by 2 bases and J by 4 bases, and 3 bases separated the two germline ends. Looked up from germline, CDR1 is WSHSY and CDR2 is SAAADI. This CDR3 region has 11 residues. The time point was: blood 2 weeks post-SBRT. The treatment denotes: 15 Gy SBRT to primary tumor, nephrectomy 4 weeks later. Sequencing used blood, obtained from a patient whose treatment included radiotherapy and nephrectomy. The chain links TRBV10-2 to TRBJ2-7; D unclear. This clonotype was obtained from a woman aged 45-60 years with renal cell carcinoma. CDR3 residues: CASSEGYEQYF. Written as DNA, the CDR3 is TGCGCCAGCAGTGAGGGGTACGAGCAGTACTTC.